This T cell receptor (beta chain) was recovered during a study of shared clonotypes between healthy human individuals. Whole-study results and caveats: For naive CD4 cells, roughly 5% of clonotypes were shared across a handful of donors. Compared with clonotypes that all four donors shared, non-shared clonotypes had lower generation probabilities.

Authors' data handling: ImmunoSEQ junction-only sequences lacked quality scores, so their filtering differed. Produced via immunoSEQ multiplex PCR; TCRdb's table is partial and in-frame only. V and J calls plus clone size are reproduced from that table; the DNA served to infer D and trimming. The table shows about 2.4 million clones, with approximately 94% occurring only once. Comment on this clone: Its antigen is as yet unknown.

The germline V and J ends were trimmed by 6 bases and 6 bases, with 14 bases remaining between them. This CDR3 is built from 14 residues. Sequenced sample: naive CD4+ T cells from PBMCs. The subset was: CD45RA+ positively selected. The receptor was derived from a man aged 18 to 29 in good health. Some clones in this sample may be carry-over from other donors' samples. V gene TRBV23-1 combines with J gene TRBJ2-2, with D possibly TRBD2 on 6 matching bases. TRBV23-1 is sorted into the ORF group, with uncertain function. The CDR3 reads CASSPSGYAGELFF. The DNA for the CDR3 is TGCGCCAGCAGCCCCAGCGGGTACGCCGGGGAGCTGTTTTTT.